The entry that follows covers one TCR beta chain sequence. This clone showed up just once. Its antigen remains undetermined. No base quality information exists; no much larger clone differs at one position. TCRbeta CDR3 regions were amplified from genomic DNA by means of the immunoSEQ Assay, a bias-controlled multiplex PCR. From the authors' description of their analysis: Nucleated cell counts per sample were estimated from amplification of reference gene primers within the assay. To quantify the absolute abundance of each unique TCRbeta CDR3 rearrangement, sequence reads were collapsed and filtered. For each sample, productive Simpson clonality was calculated as the square root of Simpson's diversity index across productive rearrangements. Not all clones reach the TCRdb copy of this immuneACCESS table, which keeps in-frame sequences only. Checked studies attribute under half of the gap to unresolved V genes and leave the rest unexplained. V and J calls and clone size are given by that table; D and trimming were obtained from the DNA. The sample contains 150,000 to 200,000 clones, 87% of them found a single time. Clones ranked in the top ten supply roughly 1.5% of the sample.

This specimen comes from a study of blood T cell repertoires in COVID-19 (dated by TCRdb to the early 2020s). Regarding the study in general: Samples covering the acute and convalescent phases of COVID-19 were provided by collaborators in the United States, Italy and Spain. Samples came from the ongoing ImmuneRACE study (first 160 participants) plus 1,254 subjects from 6 global collaborators. HLA class I and class II types, where available, came from metadata supplied by the sample provider rather than from assay-based typing. The prospective study material was composed of cDNA or gDNA derived from T cells, B-cell-depleted T cells, or PBMCs. Nearly every sample came with metadata listing a de-identified subject ID, COVID-19 status, age in years and sex. The repertoires were released in a freely available public database meant as a resource for research on the immune response to SARS-CoV-2. Deeply sampled blood TCRbeta repertoires from subjects exposed to, actively infected with, or recovered from COVID-19 were included in the dataset.

At the junction V is shortened by 5 bases and J by 1 base, with 13 bases in between. Counted from cysteine to phenylalanine, this CDR3 has 15 amino acids. The entry retains the CDR3 DNA only, 45 bases that are in frame from base 1. According to the germline V gene, CDR1 reads SGHTA and CDR2 reads FQGNSA. Results and caveats for the whole study, not just this receptor: Clinical and demographic metadata were provided uncurated, with the amount varying by source and participant.

The collaborating institutions used their own protocols to collect whole blood in K2EDTA tubes. For TCRbeta analysis, collaborators shipped samples in one of three forms: frozen whole blood, isolated PBMCs, or DNA extracted from either of those sample types. The clonotype originates from a woman aged 50 to 65 with acute or convalescent COVID-19. The chain is assembled from TRBV7-2 and TRBJ2-3; TRBD1 is a weak D gene call, 5 bases matching. The material sequenced was peripheral blood. The CDR3 reads as follows: CASSLGRLRTDTQYF. The DNA sequence is as follows: TGTGCCAGCAGCCTGGGGCGTTTACGCACAGATACGCAGTATTTT.